This T cell receptor (beta chain) was found in a study of neurological immune-mediated disorders. One entry per CDR3 protein, called by TCRdb with MiXCR from the 5' RACE reads. The sample includes roughly 55,000 distinct CDR3 sequences, approximately 17% of them seen just once. This clonotype was picked up many times. V shed 4 bases and J 1 base; nucleotides not matched to a gene: 1. This CDR3 comprises 14 residues. Per the germline V gene, CDR1 is SGHRS and CDR2 is YFSETQ. This sequence originates from a man in his fifties or sixties in good health. The rearrangement links TRBV5-1 to TRBJ1-1; 10 nucleotides match TRBD1. The sample was PBMCs. CDR3 sequence: CASSRTGGNTEAFF. Here the CDR3 DNA reads TGCGCCAGCAGCCGGACAGGGGGGAACACTGAAGCTTTCTTT.